A selection of T cell receptor beta chains follows, all from one sample in a study of T cell responses to AZD1222 COVID-19 vaccine. Repertoires were generated with immunoSEQ multiplex PCR, while TCRdb's copy carries only in-frame clones and drops some. Of under 150,000 clones in the sample, about nine tenths were seen once. The input for sequencing was peripheral blood, taken 28 days after the second AZD1222 dose. The receptor source for this set is an adult who received the AZD1222 COVID-19 vaccine. Each CDR3 is given without its conserved first and last residue. The order of the fields is J gene, V gene, CDR3 protein.

TRBJ1-1 | TRBV5-6 | ASSSATGGNTEAF
TRBJ1-1 | TRBV7-2 | ASSADRVRAEAF
TRBJ1-5 | TRBV5-6 | ASSLRAGGFNQPQH
TRBJ2-1 | TRBV9 | ASSATGSSYNEQF
TRBJ1-1 | TRBV7-9 | ASSFADTEAF
TRBJ2-5 | TRBV3-1/TRBV3-2 | ASSQAGETQY
TRBJ2-7 | TRBV7-2 | ASSFSQINYEQY
TRBJ1-4 | TRBV19 | ASSIGRDREKLF
TRBJ2-1 | TRBV7-3 | ASSLGGQSYNEQF
TRBJ1-1 | TRBV9 | ASSVGTANTEAF
TRBJ2-5 | TRBV7-9 | ASSLKPGQGIQETQY
TRBJ1-1 | TRBV19 | ASTISAGGAF
TRBJ1-1 | TRBV6-2/TRBV6-3 | ASSYNGPRAVTEAF
TRBJ1-1 | TRBV13 | ASSLGRAPEAF
TRBJ2-7 | TRBV6-1 | ASSEKTGGGYEQY